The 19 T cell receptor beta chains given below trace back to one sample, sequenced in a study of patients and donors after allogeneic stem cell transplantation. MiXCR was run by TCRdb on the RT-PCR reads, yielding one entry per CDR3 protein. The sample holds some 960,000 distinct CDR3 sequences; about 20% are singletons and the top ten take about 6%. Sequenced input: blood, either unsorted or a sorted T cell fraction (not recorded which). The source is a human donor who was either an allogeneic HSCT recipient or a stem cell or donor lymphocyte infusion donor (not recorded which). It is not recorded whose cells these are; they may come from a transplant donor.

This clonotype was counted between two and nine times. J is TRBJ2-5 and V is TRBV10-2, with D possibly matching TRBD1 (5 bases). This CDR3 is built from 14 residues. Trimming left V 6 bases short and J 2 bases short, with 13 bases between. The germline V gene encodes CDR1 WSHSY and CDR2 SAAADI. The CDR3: CASSNPRDQETQYF. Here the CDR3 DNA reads TGCGCCAGCAGCAACCCCAGGGATCAAGAGACCCAGTACTTC.

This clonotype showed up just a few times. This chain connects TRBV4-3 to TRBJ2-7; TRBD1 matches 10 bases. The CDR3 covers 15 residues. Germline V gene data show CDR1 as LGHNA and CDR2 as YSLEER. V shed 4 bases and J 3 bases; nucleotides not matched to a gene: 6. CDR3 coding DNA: TGCGCCAGCAGCCGATCCGGGACAGGGGTCTACGAGCAGTACTTC. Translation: CASSRSGTGVYEQYF.

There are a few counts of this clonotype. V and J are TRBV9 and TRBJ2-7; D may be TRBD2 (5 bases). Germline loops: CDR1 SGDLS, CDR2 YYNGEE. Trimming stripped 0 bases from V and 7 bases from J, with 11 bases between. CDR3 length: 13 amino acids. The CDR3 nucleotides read TGTGCCAGCAGCGTAGCTCTAGCTGGGGAGCAGTACTTC. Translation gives CASSVALAGEQYF.

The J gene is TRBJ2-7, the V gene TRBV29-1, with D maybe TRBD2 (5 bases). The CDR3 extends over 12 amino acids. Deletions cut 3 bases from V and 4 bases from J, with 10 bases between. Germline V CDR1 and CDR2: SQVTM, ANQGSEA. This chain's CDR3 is CSVERSGYEQYF. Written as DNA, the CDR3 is TGCAGCGTTGAGAGATCGGGGTACGAGCAGTACTTC.

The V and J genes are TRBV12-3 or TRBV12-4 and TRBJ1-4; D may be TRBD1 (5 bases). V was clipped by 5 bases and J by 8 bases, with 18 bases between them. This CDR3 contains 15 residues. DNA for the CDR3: TGTGCCAGCAGTCCGAAGGGCCCGTGGGACGAAAAACTGTTTTTT. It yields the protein CASSPKGPWDEKLFF.

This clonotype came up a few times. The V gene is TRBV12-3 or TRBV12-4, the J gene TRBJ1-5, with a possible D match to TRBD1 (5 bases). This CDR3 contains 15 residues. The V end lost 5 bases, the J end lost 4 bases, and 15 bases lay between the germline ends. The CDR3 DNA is TGTGCCAGCAGTACGGACATCTTAGCAAATCAGCCCCAGCATTTT. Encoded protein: CASSTDILANQPQHF.

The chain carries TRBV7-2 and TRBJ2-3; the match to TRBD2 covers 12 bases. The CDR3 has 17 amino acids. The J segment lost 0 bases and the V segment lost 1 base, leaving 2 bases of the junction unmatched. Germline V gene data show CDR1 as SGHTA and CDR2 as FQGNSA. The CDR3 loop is CASSLVLAGGSTDTQYF. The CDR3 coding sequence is TGTGCCAGCAGCTTAGTTCTAGCGGGGGGGAGCACAGATACGCAGTATTTT.

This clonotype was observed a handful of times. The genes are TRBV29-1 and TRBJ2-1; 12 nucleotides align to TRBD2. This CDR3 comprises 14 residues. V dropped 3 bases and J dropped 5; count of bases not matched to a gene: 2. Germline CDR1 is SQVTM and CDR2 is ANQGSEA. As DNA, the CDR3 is TGCAGCGTTGACGGACTAGCGGGAAACAATGAGCAGTTCTTC. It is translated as CSVDGLAGNNEQFF.

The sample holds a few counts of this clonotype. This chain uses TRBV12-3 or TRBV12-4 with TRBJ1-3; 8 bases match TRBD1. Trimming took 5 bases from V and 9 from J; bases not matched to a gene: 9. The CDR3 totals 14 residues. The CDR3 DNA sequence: TGTGCCAGCAGTATCCCTCAGGGGGCCGGCACCATATATTTT. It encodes CASSIPQGAGTIYF.

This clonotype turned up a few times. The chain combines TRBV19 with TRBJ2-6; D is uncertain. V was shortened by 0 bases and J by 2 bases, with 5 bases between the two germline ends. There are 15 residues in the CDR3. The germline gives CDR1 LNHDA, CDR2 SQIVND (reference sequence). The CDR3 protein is CASSIDGTGANVLTF. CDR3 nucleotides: TGTGCCAGTAGTATAGATGGGACTGGGGCCAACGTCCTGACTTTC.

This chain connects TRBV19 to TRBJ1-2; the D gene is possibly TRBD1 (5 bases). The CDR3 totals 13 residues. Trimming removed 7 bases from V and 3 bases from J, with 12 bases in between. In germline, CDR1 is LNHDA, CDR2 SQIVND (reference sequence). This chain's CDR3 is CASTTGTYYGYTF. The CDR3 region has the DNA TGTGCCAGTACTACCGGGACCTACTATGGCTACACCTTC.

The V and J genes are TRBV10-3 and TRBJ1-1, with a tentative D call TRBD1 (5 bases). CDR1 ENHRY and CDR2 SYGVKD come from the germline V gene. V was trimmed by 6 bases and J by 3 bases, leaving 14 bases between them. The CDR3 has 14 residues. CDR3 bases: TGTGCCATCAGCCGGGCGGGGACCTACACTGAAGCTTTCTTT. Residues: CAISRAGTYTEAFF.

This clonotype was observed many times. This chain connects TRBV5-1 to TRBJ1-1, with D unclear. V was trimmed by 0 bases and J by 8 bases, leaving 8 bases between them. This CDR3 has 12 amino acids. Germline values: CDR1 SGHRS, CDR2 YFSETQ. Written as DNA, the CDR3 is TGCGCCAGCAGCTTGGAGGGTGGCGAAGCTTTCTTT. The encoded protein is CASSLEGGEAFF.

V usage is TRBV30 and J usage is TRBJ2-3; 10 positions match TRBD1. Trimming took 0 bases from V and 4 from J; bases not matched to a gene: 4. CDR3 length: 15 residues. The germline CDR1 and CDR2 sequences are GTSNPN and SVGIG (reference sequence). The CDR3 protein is CAWSVWGTGADTQYF. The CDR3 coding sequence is TGTGCCTGGAGTGTATGGGGGACAGGGGCAGATACGCAGTATTTT.

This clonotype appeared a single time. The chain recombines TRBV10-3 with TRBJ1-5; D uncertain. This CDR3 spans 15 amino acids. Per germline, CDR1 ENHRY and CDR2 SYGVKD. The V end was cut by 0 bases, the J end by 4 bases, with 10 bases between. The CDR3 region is CAISESMQGNQPQHF. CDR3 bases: TGTGCCATCAGTGAGTCGATGCAAGGGAATCAGCCCCAGCATTTT.

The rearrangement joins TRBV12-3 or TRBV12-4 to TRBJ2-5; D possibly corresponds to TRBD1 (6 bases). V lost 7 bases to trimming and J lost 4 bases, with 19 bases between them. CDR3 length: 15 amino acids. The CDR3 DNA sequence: TGTGCCAGCACCTCCCTCTCAGGGGCGAGAGAGACCCAGTACTTC. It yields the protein CASTSLSGARETQYF.

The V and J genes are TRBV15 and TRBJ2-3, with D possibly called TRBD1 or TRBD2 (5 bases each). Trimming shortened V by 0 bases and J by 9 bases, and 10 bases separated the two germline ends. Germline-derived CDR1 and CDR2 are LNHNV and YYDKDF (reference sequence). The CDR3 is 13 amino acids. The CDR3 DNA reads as TGTGCCACCAGCAGAGATACGAGGGGCACGCAGTATTTT. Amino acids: CATSRDTRGTQYF.

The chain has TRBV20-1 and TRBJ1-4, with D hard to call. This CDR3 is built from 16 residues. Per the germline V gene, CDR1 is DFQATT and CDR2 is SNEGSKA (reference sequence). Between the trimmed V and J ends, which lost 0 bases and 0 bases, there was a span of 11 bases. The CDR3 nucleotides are TGCAGTGCTAGAGATTTTGGTGCTACAACTAATGAAAAACTGTTTTTT. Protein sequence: CSARDFGATTNEKLFF.

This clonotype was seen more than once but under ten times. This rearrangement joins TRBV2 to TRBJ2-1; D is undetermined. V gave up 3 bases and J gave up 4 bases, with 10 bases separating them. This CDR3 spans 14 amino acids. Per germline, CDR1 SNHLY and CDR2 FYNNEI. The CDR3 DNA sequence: TGTGCCAGCAGTGAGGTGGTAGCTTACAATGAGCAGTTCTTC. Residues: CASSEVVAYNEQFF.